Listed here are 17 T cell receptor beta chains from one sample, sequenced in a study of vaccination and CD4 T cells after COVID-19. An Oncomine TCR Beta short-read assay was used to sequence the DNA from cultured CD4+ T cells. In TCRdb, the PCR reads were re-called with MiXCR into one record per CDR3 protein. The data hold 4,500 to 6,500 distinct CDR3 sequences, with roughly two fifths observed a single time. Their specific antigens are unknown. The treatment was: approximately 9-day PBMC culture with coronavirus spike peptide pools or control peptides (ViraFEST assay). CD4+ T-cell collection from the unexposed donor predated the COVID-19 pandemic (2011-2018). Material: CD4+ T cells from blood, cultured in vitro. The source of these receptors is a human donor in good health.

The CDR3 DNA reads TGTGCTGGAGCGGCGAGCTCCTACGAGCAGTACTTC. Its protein product is CAGAASSYEQYF. The chain is built from TRBV2 and TRBJ2-7; weak D call: TRBD2 (5 bases). Germline lookup yields CDR1 SNHLY and CDR2 FYNNEI. CDR3 length: 12 residues.

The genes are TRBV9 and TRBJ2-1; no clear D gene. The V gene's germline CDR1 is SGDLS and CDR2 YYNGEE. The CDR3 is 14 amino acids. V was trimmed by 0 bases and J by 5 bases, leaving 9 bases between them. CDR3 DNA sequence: TGTGCCAGCAGCGTAGCGTCTTTGAACAATGAGCAGTTCTTC. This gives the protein CASSVASLNNEQFF.

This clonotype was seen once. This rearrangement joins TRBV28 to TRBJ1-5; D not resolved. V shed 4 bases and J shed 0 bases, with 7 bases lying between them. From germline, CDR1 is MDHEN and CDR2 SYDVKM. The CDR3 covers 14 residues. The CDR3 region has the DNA TGTGCCAGCAGTTGGGTGATTAGCAATCAGCCCCAGCATTTT. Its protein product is CASSWVISNQPQHF. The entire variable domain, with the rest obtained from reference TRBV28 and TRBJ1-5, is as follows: DVKVTQSSRYLVKRTGEKVFLECVQDMDHENMFWYRQDPGLGLRLIYFSYDVKMKEKGDIPEGYSVSREKKERFSLILESASTNQTSMYLCASSWVISNQPQHFGDGTRLSIL.

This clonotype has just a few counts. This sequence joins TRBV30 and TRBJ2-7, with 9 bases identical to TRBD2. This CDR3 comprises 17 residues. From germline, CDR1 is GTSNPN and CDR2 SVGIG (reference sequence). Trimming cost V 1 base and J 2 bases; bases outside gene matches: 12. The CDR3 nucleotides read TGTGCCTGGAGTGCACCACCCCGACTAGCGGTAACCTACGAGCAGTACTTC. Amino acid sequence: CAWSAPPRLAVTYEQYF.

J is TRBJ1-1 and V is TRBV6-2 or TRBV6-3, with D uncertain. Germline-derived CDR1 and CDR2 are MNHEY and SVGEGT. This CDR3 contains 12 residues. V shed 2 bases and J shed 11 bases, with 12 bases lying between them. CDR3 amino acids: CASSYEGLGAFF. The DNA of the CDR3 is TGTGCCAGCAGTTACGAGGGCTTAGGGGCTTTCTTT.

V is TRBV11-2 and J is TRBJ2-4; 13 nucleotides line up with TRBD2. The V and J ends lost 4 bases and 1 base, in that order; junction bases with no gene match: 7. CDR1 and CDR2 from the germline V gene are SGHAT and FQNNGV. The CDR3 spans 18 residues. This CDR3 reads CASSSLTSGGTAKNIQYF. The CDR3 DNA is TGTGCCAGCAGCTCACTGACTAGCGGGGGGACGGCCAAAAACATTCAGTACTTC.

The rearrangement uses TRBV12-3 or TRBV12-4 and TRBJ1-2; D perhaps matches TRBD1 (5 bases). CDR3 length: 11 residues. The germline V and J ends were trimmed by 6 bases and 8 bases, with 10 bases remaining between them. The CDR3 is CASRLDIGYTF. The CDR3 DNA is TGTGCCAGCAGGCTGGACATAGGCTACACCTTC.

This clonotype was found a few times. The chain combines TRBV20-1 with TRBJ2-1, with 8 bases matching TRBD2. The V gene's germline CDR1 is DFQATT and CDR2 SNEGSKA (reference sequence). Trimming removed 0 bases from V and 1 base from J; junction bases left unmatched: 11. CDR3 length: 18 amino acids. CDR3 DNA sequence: TGCAGTGCTAGAGATCAAGTGAGCGGGAGCAGGTCCTACAATGAGCAGTTCTTC. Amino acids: CSARDQVSGSRSYNEQFF.

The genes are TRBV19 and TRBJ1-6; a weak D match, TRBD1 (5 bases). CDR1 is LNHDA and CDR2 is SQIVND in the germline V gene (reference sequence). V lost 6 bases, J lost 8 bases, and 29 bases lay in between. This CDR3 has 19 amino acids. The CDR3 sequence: CASSIPGTHRSGRDSPLHF. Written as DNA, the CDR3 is TGTGCCAGTAGCATCCCGGGGACGCATCGCAGCGGGCGGGATTCACCCCTCCACTTT.

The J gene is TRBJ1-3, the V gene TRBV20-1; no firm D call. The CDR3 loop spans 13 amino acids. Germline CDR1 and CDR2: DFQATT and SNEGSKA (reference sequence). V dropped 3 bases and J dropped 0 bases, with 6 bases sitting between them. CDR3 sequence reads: CSASHFSGNTIYF. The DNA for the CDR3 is TGCAGTGCTAGCCACTTCTCTGGAAACACCATATATTTT.

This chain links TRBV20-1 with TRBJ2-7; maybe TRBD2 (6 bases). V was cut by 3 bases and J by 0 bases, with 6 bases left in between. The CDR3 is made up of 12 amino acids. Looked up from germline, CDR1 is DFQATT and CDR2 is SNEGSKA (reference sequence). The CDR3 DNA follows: TGCAGTGCTAGGCGGGACTCCTACGAGCAGTACTTC. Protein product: CSARRDSYEQYF.

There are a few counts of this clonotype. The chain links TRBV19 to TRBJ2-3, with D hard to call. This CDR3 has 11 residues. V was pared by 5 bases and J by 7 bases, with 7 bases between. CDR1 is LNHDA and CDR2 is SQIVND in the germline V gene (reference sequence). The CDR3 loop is CASSVGNTQYF. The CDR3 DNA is TGTGCCAGTAGTGTGGGGAATACGCAGTATTTT.

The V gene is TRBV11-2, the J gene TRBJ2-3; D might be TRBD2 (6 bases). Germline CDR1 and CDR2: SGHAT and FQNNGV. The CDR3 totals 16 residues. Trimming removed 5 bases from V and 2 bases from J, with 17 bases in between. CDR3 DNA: TGTGCCAGCAGCGCGGGACCGGGACTCTCCACAGATACGCAGTATTTT. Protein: CASSAGPGLSTDTQYF.

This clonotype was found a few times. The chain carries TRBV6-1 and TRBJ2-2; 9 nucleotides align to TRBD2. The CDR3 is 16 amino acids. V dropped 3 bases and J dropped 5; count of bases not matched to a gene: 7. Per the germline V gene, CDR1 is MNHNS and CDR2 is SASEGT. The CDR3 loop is CASSDFSGRLTGELFF. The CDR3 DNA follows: TGTGCCAGCAGTGATTTTAGCGGGAGATTGACCGGGGAGCTGTTTTTT.

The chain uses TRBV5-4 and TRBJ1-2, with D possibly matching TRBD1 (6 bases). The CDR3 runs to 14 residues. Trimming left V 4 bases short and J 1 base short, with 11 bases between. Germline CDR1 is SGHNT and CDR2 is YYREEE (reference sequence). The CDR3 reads CASSGRTDNYGYTF. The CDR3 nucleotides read TGTGCCAGCAGCGGGAGGACAGATAACTATGGCTACACCTTC.

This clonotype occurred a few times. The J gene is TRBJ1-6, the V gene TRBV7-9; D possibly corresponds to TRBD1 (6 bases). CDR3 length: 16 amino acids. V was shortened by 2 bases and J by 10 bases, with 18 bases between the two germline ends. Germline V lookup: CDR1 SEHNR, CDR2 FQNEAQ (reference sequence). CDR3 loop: CASSLTSTGRGSPLHF. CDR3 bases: TGTGCCAGCAGCTTAACGTCGACTGGCAGGGGCTCACCCCTCCACTTT.

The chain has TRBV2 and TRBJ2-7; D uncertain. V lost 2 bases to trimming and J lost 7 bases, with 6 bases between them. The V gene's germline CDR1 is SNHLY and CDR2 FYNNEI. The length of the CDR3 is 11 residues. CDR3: CASSEKVEQYF. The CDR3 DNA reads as TGTGCCAGCAGTGAAAAGGTTGAGCAGTACTTC.